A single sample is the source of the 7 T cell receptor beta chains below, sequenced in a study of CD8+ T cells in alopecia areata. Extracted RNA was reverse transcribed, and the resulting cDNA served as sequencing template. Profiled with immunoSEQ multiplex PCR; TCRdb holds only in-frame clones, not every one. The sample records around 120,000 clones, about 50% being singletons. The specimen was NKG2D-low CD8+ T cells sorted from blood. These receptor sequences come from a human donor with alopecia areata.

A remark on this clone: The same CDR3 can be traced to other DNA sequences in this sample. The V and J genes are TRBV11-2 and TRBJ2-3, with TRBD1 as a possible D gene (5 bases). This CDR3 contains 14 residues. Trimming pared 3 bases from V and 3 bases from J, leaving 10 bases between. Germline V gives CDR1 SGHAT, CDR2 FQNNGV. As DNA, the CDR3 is TGTGCCAGCAGCTTGGGAAGGGGTACAGATACGCAGTATTTT. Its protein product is CASSLGRGTDTQYF.

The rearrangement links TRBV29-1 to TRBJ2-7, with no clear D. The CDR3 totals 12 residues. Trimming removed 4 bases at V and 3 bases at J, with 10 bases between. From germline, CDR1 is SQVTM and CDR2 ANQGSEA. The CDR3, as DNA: TGCAGCGTTGTTTTGGGCGACTACGAGCAGTACTTC. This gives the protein CSVVLGDYEQYF.

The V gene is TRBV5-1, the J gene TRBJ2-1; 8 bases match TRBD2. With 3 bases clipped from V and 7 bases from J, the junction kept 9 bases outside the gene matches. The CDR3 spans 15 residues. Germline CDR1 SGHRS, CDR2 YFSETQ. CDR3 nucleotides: TGCGCCAGCAGCTCTCGACCGGGACTAGTGAATGAGCAGTTCTTC. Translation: CASSSRPGLVNEQFF.

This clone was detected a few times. CDR3 amino acids: CASSQDGRLAGGVEQFF. CDR3 coding DNA: TGTGCCAGCAGCCAAGATGGAAGACTAGCGGGAGGCGTAGAGCAGTTCTTC. The chain carries TRBV14 and TRBJ2-1; 13 nucleotides agree with TRBD2. V gave up 0 bases and J gave up 10 bases; unmatched junction bases: 9. The CDR3 runs 17 residues. Germline V gives CDR1 SGHDN, CDR2 FVKESK.

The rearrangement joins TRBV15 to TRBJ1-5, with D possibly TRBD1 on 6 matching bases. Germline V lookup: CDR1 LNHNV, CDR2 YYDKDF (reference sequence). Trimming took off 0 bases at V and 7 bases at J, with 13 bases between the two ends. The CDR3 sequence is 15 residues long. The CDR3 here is CATSRDRGANQPQHF. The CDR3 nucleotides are TGTGCCACCAGCAGAGATCGGGGGGCCAACCAGCCCCAGCATTTT. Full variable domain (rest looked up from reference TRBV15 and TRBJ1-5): DAMVIQNPRYQVTQFGKPVTLSCSQTLNHNVMYWYQQKSSQAPKLLFHYYDKDFNNEADTPDNFQSRRPNTSFCFLDIRSPGLGDTAMYLCATSRDRGANQPQHFGDGTRLSIL.

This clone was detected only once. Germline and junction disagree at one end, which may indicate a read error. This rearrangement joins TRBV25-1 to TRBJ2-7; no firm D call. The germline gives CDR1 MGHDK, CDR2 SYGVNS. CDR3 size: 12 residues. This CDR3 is CAGSESILEQYF. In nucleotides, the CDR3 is TGTGCCGGCAGTGAATCCATCCTCGAGCAGTACTTC.

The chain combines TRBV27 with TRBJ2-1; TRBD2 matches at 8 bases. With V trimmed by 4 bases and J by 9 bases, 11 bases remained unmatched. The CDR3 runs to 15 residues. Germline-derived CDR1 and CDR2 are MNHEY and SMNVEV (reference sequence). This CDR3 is CASSWPLAAGGEQFF. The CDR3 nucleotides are TGTGCCAGCAGTTGGCCTTTAGCGGCGGGGGGTGAGCAGTTCTTC.